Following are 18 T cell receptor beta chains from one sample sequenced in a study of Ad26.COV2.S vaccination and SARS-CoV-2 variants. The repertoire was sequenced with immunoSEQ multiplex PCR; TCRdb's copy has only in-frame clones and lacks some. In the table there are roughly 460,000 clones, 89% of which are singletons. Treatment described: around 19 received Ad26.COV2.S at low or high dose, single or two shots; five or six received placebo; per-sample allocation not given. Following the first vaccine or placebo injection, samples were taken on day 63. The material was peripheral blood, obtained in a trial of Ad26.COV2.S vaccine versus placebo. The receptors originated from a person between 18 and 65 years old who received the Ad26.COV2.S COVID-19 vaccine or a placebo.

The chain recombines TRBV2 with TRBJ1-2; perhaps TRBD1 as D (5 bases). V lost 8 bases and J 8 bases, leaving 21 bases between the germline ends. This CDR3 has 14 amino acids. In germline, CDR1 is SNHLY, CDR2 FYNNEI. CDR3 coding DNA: TGTGCCAGCGGCTCCGGGACCCAGGGAAACGGCTACACCTTC. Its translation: CASGSGTQGNGYTF.

CDR3 protein: CASWGRNSPLHF. The CDR3 nucleotides read TGTGCCAGCTGGGGCCGTAATTCACCCCTCCACTTT. The chain is built from TRBV6-5 and TRBJ1-6, with TRBD1 as a possible D gene (5 bases). The CDR3 spans 12 residues. Trimming cost V 8 bases and J 6 bases, with 8 bases left between them. The V gene's germline CDR1 is MNHEY and CDR2 SVGAGI.

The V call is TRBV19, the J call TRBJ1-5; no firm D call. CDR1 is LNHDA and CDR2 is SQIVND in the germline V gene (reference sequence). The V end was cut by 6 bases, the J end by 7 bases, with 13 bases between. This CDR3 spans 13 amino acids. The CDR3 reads CASRGPRTQPQHF. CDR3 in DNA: TGTGCCAGTAGAGGCCCCAGGACCCAGCCCCAGCATTTT.

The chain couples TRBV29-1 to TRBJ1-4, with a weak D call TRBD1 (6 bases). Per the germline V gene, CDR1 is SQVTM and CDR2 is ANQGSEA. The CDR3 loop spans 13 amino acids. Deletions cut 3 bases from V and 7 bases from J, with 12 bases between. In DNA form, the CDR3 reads TGCAGCGTTGAGTACAGGGAGGGTGAAAAACTGTTTTTT. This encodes CSVEYREGEKLFF.

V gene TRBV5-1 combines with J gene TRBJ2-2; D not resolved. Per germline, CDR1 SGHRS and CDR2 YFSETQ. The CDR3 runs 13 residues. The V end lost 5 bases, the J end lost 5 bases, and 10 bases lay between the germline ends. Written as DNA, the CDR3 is TGCGCCAGCAGTTTTTCGGTAACCGGGGAGCTGTTTTTT. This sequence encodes CASSFSVTGELFF.

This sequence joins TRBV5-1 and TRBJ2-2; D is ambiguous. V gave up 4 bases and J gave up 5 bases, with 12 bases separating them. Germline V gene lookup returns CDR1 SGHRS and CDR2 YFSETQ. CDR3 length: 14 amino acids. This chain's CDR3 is CASSAVTGTGELFF. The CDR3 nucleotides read TGCGCCAGCAGCGCTGTGACTGGAACCGGGGAGCTGTTTTTT.

Written as DNA, the CDR3 is TGTGCCTGGGGAAGTCCCGGGGAGCTGTTTTTT. Amino acids: CAWGSPGELFF. The genes are TRBV30 and TRBJ2-2; D remains ambiguous. The CDR3 is 11 residues long. Trimming stripped 5 bases from V and 6 bases from J, with 7 bases between. The germline CDR1 and CDR2 sequences are GTSNPN and SVGIG (reference sequence).

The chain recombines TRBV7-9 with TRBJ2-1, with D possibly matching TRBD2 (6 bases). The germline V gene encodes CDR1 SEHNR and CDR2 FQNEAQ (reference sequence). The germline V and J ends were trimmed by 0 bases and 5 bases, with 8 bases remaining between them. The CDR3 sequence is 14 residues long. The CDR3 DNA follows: TGTGCCAGCAGCTTAGCGGGAGGCCACAATGAGCAGTTCTTC. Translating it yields CASSLAGGHNEQFF.

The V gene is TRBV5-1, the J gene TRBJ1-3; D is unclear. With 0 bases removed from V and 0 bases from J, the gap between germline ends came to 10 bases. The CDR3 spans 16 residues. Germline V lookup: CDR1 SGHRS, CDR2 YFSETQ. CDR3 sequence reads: CASSLEQASSGNTIYF. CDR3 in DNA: TGCGCCAGCAGCTTGGAGCAGGCAAGCTCTGGAAACACCATATATTTT.

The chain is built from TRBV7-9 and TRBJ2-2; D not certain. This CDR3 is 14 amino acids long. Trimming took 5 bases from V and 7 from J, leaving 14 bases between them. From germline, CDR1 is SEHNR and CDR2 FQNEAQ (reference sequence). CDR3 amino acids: CASSLRLGGGELFF. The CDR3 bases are TGTGCCAGCAGCCTGAGGTTGGGTGGCGGGGAGCTGTTTTTT.

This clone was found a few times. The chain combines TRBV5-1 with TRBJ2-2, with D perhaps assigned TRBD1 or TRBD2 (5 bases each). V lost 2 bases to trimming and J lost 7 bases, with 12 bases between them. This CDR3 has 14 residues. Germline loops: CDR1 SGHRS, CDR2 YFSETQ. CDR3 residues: CASSLREGNGELFF. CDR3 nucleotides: TGCGCCAGCAGCTTAAGAGAGGGGAACGGGGAGCTGTTTTTT.

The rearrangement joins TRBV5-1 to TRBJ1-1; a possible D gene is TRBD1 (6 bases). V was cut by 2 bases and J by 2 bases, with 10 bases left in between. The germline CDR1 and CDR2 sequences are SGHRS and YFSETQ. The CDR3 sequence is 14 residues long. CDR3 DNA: TGCGCCAGCAGCTTCAGGGGATTCAACACTGAAGCTTTCTTT. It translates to CASSFRGFNTEAFF.

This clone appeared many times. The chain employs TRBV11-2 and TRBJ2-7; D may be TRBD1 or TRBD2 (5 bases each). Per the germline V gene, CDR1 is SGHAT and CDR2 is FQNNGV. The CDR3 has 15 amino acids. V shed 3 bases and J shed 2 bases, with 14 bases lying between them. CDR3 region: CASSFNRGRPYEQYF. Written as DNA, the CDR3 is TGTGCCAGCAGCTTTAATCGGGGCCGACCCTACGAGCAGTACTTC.

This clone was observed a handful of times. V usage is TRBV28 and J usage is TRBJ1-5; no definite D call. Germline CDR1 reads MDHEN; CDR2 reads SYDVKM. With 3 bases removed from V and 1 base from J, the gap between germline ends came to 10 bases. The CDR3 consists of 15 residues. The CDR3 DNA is TGTGCCAGCAGTTTTGGGCGGACGAGCAATCAGCCCCAGCATTTT. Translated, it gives CASSFGRTSNQPQHF.

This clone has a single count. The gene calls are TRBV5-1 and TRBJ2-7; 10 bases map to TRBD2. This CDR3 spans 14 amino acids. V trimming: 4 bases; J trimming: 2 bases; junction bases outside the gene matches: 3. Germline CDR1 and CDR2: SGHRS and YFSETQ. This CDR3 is CASSGTSGTYEQYF. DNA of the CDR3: TGCGCCAGCAGCGGTACTAGCGGGACCTACGAGCAGTACTTC.

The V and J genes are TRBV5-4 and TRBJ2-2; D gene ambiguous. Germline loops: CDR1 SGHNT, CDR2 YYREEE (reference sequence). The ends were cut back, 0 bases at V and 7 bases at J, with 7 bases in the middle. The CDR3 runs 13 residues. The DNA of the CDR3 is TGTGCCAGCAGCTTGGCCGCGTACGGGGAGCTGTTTTTT. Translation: CASSLAAYGELFF.

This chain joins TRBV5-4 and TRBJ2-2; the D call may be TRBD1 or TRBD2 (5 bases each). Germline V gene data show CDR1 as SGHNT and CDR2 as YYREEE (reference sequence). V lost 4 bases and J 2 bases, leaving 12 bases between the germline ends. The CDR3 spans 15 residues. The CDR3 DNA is TGTGCCAGCAGCAGCCGGGACGGAAACACCGGGGAGCTGTTTTTT. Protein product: CASSSRDGNTGELFF.

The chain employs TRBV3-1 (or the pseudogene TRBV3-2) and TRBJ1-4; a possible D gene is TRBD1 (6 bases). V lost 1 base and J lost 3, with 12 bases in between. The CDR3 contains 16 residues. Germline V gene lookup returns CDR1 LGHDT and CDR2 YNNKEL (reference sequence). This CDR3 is CASSQVGGASNEKLFF. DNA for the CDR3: TGTGCCAGCAGCCAAGTGGGGGGGGCATCTAATGAAAAACTGTTTTTT.